This TCR beta chain was captured in a study of T cell responses to AZD1222 COVID-19 vaccine. Study-wide results and caveats: Females made up more of the donors, who were largely white British, and clonal diversity may have come out too low. Increased Spike-specific TCR breadth and depth were observed after two AZD1222 doses. No day 14 peak samples; only post-peak repertoires were characterized.

Assay: immunoSEQ multiplex PCR; the TCRdb copy retains only in-frame clones and omits some. This repertoire shows around 180,000 clones, 94% found once; its top ten account for approximately 1.5%. V was pared by 4 bases and J by 5 bases, with 7 bases of the junction left unmatched. The CDR3 is 14 amino acids. CDR1 is SGDLS, CDR2 YYNGEE, per germline. On this clone itself: The target antigen is unknown.

V and J are TRBV9 and TRBJ2-5; 8 bases match TRBD1. The specimen was peripheral blood, collected 28 days after the second AZD1222 dose. The sequence came from an adult who received the AZD1222 COVID-19 vaccine. Here the CDR3 reads CASSTGQGWETQYF. CDR3 in DNA: TGTGCCAGCAGCACCGGACAGGGTTGGGAGACCCAGTACTTC.